This T cell receptor (beta chain) was identified in a study of cytomegalovirus exposure and HLA in healthy donors (dated by TCRdb to the late 2010s). Notes on the research overall: According to an earlier analysis of 587 of the donors, 150 million to 200 million T cells yielded over 100 million unique TCR beta sequences and about 300 Gb of sequence data. An early release covering roughly 640 HLA-typed donors comprised 250 to 350 gigabases of sequencing data and 85 million to 100 million unique TCR sequences. Among the roughly 410 genotyped donors, 75% to 90% belonged to the genetic ancestry cluster associated with self-reported Caucasian donors. The study was designed to test whether signatures of past pathogen exposure could be identified by cataloging public T cell receptors. Using immunosequencing, the study profiled T cell repertoires from roughly 650 subjects and related those repertoires to cytomegalovirus serostatus. Along with the approximately 670-subject first cohort, a separate validation cohort of about 110 different subjects was used. To predict cytomegalovirus infection status, the study combined high-throughput TCR immunosequencing, statistical association of individual TCRs with disease status, and machine learning. A later analysis re-examined previously published TCR beta repertoires from around 670 donors and added high-resolution HLA genotyping to investigate patterns of TCR occurrence. Rather than drawing on any new phenotypic data, the later analysis identified candidate immune exposures from TCR beta sequences and the way those sequences occurred across donors. In an earlier analysis of 587 of the donors, high-throughput TCR beta sequencing was used to judge whether each TCR beta V gene segment behaved as functional or pseudogenic. Alongside the repertoire data, information on donor age, sex, ethnicity and CMV serostatus was compiled. A later genetic analysis used genome-wide SNP genotypes for about three fifths of the roughly 700 donors, treating that subset as a discovery cohort. All discovery cohort repertoires had been generated on a single sequencing platform. HLA typing included class I and class II loci at four-digit resolution. Typing coverage differed by locus: A, B, C, DRB1 and DQB1 were typed in roughly 620-630 donors, DQA1 in roughly 510, DPA1 in over 600, and DPB1 in roughly 470. Roughly five DR-DQ haplotypes were handled as single units for association and clustering because linkage in the cohort was strong. Across 398 genotyped donors of the cohort, an average of roughly 250,000 unique TCR beta nucleotide sequences per donor were sequenced, and roughly a sixth of those sequences were non-productive.

On the study overall, not on this receptor specifically: A later analysis found that HLA-associated TCR beta chains were more clonally expanded and had lower generation probabilities than equally common non-associated chains. Most TCR sequences were observed very rarely across donors, whereas some public TCRs were present in many individuals. The study gave a list of 150 to 200 TCR beta chains associated with cytomegalovirus. Some IMGT-functional V segments, including TRBV6-2 and TRBV6-3, could not be distinguished by the 87-base-pair reads and were therefore excluded. Several of the top co-occurrence clusters appeared to be linked to parvovirus B19, influenza, CMV and Epstein-Barr virus, according to a later analysis. Roughly uniform sequencing depth across donors was assumed in presence/absence analyses, although this assumption may not hold. For the cohort, immune exposure information was limited to CMV serostatus. In both the original and validation cohorts, the classifier was reported to diagnose cytomegalovirus status with high specificity and sensitivity. A later genetic analysis associated a missense DCLRE1C variant with V-gene and J-gene trimming of TCR beta chains, and an independent cohort replicated the association. Assigning TCR associations to individual alleles was difficult when HLA alleles, especially DR and DQ, strongly co-occurred. A few of the identified cytomegalovirus-associated TCR beta chains were confirmed in vitro to be specific for cytomegalovirus antigens. Correlated functional status among segregating V segments might be attributable to linkage disequilibrium, but an unknown experimental factor could not be ruled out. According to the authors, the approach could potentially be generalized to other disease states and immunological phenotypes. Broadly in line with IMGT annotations, most TCR beta V segments showed up in productive rearrangements about 90% or about 30% of the time in an earlier analysis of under 700 of the donors. Because counts were too low, seventeen rarely observed V segments, including chromosome 9 orphons, were left out of the earlier analysis of some 640 of the donors. Most CMV-associated TCR beta chains appeared to be HLA-restricted in a later analysis, and the HLA associations seemed to be driven largely by CMV exposure. A later analysis associated 15,000 to 20,000 TCR beta sequences with specific HLA alleles at a false discovery rate of 0.05. A cluster of highly shared sequence variants was judged likely to represent a technical artifact of the sequencing pipeline. Compared with the roughly 700-donor mean, donors in an Asian-associated ancestry cluster had fewer N-insertions in productive TCRs, according to a later genetic analysis. According to a later analysis, TCR association rates differed among HLA loci, with DRB1 alleles showing the most associated TCRs and HLA-C alleles showing the fewest. The cohort was sequenced for TCR beta chains only, and without alpha or paired-chain data the features that could be detected were limited. A further reported finding was that TCR beta sequences accurately predicted the HLA-A and HLA-B alleles for most subjects in the first cohort. Because some donors lacked HLA typing at each locus, the association tests relied only on the typed subset.

Including cysteine and phenylalanine, the CDR3 has 17 amino acids. Just CDR3 DNA is preserved here, 51 bases in frame from base 1. CDR1 and CDR2 were assigned from the germline V gene as KGHSH and LQKENI. Here V drops 6 bases and J drops 2 bases, and the junction holds 10 bases not matched to any gene. Turning to this clone: The antigen it binds to is not known. Base qualities are not recorded, but no much larger clone differs from it by a single base.

The cohort comprised under 700 healthy bone marrow donors. All cohort members were sampled while nominally healthy, although unrecorded immune exposures were likely present. The donor tested CMV seropositive, placing the donor among the 310 or so seropositive members of the cohort. Every donor gave a peripheral blood sample, and the peripheral blood mononuclear cells from that sample were used for TCR beta sequencing. Genomic DNA was extracted from the blood cell samples with the Qiagen DNeasy Blood Extraction Kit. Library generation was performed with the immunoSEQ multiplex PCR assay. For the multiplex PCR, a mixture combining 60 forward primers for TCR Vbeta segments and 13 reverse primers for TCR Jbeta segments was used. The CDR3 region of rearranged TCR beta genes was amplified from genomic DNA by a multiplex PCR assay. Amplified TCR beta libraries were sequenced as 87-base-pair reads on the Illumina HiSeq System. In the original analysis: Across the roughly 700 repertoires, a later analysis counted 80 million or so unique TCR beta chains, 9 million to 14 million of which were shared by at least two donors. Raw reads were error-corrected and collapsed into unique sequences with a nearest-neighbor algorithm that merged closely related sequences to remove PCR and sequencing errors. V, D and J gene segments were assigned by aligning CDR3 sequences to IMGT reference sequences. For a sequence to be retained, a match of at least six nucleotides to both a V gene segment and a J gene segment was required. A rearrangement counted as productive if the CDR3 had no stop codons and remained in frame with V and J, and every other rearrangement counted as non-productive. CDR3 was defined according to IMGT convention as the region running from the second conserved V-encoded cysteine to the conserved J-encoded phenylalanine. Sequences without an unambiguous match to a single V gene segment were excluded from the earlier analysis of about 600 of the donors. An earlier analysis of roughly 590 of the donors called V segments functional above 56.7% productive rearrangements and segregating when the between-donor standard deviation exceeded 5%. A statistical classification framework was developed to diagnose cytomegalovirus status using the catalog of TCR beta chain sequences. A later analysis assigned V and J genes by comparing TCR nucleotide sequences with IMGT/GENE-DB human TR gene sequences. A later analysis assigned CDR3 sequences and most-parsimonious VDJ recombination scenarios with the TCRdist pipeline. In a later analysis, each TCR beta chain was defined by its CDR3 amino acid sequence together with its V-gene family, and reads without a unique V-gene family were excluded. As a way to deal with suspected cross-contamination and a sequencing artifact, a later analysis dropped approximately 590 nucleotide sequences that were highly shared and had low generation probability. A later analysis calculated a clonal expansion index for each public chain from normalized within-repertoire ranks of inferred template counts. A later analysis computed generation probabilities with a VDJ recombination model fitted to out-of-frame rearrangements, and checked the results against IGoR. Hypergeometric tests were used in a later analysis to score TCR-TCR, TCR-HLA and TCR-CMV co-occurrence, with a repertoire-size bias correction applied to the TCR pairs. False discovery rates were estimated in a later analysis by permuting HLA or CMV assignments 20 times. In a later analysis, co-occurring TCRs were grouped using DBSCAN, and TCRdist sequence similarity was added for clustering within HLA-allele-positive subsets. Co-occurrence clustering excluded repertoires with fewer than 30,000 or more than 120,000 public chains, plus five with anomalous nucleotide sharing. TCRdb obtained this table from immuneACCESS and retained in-frame rearrangements with V and J assigned. These tables miss some clones; where compared with another copy, unresolved V genes account for less than half of the shortfall, and the remainder is unexplained. The V and J calls and clone size were taken over from that table, and D and trimming were inferred from the DNA. For this sample there are 65,000 or so clones; 60% to 80% appear just once. 2.5% to 3.5% of the sample is held by the ten biggest clonotypes.

The sequenced material came from PBMCs. The sequence was collected from a woman between 35 and 50 years old in good health and CMV-seropositive. The sequence links TRBV18 to TRBJ2-1; TRBD1 lines up with 10 middle nucleotides. The nucleotide sequence reads as follows: TGTGCCAGCTCGCGCGATTCGGGGACAGGGGCCTACAATGAGCAGTTCTTC. The translation is CASSRDSGTGAYNEQFF.